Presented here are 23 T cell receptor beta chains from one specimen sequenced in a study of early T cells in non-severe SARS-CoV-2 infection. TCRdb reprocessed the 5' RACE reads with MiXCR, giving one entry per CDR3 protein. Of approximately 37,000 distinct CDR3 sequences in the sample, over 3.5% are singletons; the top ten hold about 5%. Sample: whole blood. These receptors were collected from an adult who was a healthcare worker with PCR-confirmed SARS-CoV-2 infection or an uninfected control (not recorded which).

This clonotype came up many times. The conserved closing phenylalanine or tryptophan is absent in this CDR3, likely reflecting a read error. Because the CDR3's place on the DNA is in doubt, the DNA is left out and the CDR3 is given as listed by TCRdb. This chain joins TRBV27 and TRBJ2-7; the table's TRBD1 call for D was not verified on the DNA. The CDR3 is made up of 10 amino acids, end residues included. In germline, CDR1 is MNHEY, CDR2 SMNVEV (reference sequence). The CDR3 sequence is CASSPPGPSS.

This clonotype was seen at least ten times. The CDR3 coding sequence is TGCAGTGCACCGGACAGGGACTCTGGCTACACCTTC. Encoded protein: CSAPDRDSGYTF. The J gene is TRBJ1-2, the V gene TRBV20-1; 8 nucleotides agree with TRBD1. Germline trimming cut 6 bases from V and 7 bases from J; bases unmatched to any gene: 7. This CDR3 is built from 12 residues. The germline gives CDR1 DFQATT, CDR2 SNEGSKA (reference sequence).

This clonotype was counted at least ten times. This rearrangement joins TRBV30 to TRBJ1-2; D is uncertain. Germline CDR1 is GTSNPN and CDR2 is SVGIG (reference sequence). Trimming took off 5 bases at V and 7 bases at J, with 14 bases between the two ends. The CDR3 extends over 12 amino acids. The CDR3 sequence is CAWQVLGGGYTF. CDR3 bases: TGTGCCTGGCAGGTTTTAGGTGGTGGCTACACCTTC.

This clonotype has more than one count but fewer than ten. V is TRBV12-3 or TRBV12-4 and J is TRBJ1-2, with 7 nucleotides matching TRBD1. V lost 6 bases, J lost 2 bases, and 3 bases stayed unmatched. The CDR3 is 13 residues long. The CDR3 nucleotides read TGTGCCAGCAGAGAGGGACAGAACTATGGCTACACCTTC. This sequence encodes CASREGQNYGYTF.

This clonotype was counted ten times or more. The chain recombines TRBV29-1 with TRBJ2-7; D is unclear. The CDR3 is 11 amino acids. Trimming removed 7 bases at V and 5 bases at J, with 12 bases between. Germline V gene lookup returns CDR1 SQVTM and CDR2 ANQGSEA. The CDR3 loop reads CSATRLDEQYF. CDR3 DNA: TGCAGCGCGACGAGGTTGGACGAGCAGTACTTC.

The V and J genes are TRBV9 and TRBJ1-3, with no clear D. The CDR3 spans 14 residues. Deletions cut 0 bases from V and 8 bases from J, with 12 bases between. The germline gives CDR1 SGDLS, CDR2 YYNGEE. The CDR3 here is CASSVGSSMDTIYF. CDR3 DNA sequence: TGTGCCAGCAGCGTAGGCAGCTCGATGGACACCATATATTTT.

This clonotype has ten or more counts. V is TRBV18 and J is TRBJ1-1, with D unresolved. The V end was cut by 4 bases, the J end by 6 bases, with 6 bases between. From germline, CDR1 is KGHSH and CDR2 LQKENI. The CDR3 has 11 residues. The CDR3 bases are TGTGCCAGCTCACAGGGTTCTGAAGCTTTCTTT. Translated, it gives CASSQGSEAFF.

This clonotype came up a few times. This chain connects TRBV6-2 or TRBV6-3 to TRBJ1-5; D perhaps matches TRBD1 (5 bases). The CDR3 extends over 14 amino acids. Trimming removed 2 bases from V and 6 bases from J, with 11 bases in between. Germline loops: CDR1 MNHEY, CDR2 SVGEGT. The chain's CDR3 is CASSYNRGRQPQHF. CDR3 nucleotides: TGTGCCAGCAGTTACAATAGGGGTCGTCAGCCCCAGCATTTT.

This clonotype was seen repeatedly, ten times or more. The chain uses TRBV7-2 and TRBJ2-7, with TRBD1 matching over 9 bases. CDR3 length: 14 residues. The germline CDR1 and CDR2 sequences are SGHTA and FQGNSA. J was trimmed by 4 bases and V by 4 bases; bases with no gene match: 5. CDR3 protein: CASSYRDRVYEQYF. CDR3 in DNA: TGTGCCAGCAGCTACCGGGACAGGGTATACGAGCAGTACTTC.

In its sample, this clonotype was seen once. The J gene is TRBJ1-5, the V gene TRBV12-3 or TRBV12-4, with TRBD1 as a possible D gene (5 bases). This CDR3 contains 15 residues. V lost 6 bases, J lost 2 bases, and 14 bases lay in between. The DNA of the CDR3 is TGTGCCAGCAGCCCGCAGGGTAGGGGCAATCAGCCCCAGCATTTT. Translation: CASSPQGRGNQPQHF.

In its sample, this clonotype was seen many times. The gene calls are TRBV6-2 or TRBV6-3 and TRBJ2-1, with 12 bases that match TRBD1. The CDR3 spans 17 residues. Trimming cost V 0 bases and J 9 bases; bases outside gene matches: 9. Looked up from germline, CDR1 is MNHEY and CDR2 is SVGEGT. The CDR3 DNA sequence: TGTGCCAGCAGTTACTCCCTAGGGACAGGGGGCAAGGGTGAGCAGTTCTTC. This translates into CASSYSLGTGGKGEQFF.

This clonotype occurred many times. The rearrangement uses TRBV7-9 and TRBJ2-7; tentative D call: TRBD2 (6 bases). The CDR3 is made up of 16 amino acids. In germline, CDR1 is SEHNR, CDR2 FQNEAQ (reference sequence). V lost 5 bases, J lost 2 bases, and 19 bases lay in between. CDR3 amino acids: CASSRWRGAHPYEQYF. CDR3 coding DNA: TGTGCCAGCAGCAGGTGGAGGGGTGCCCATCCCTACGAGCAGTACTTC.

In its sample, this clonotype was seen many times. This CDR3 is CSARDSYYEQYF. In nucleotides, the CDR3 is TGCAGTGCTAGAGACTCGTACTACGAGCAGTACTTC. The gene calls are TRBV20-1 and TRBJ2-7; no firm D call. V shed 0 bases and J shed 3 bases, with 6 bases lying between them. This CDR3 comprises 12 residues. From germline, CDR1 is DFQATT and CDR2 SNEGSKA (reference sequence).

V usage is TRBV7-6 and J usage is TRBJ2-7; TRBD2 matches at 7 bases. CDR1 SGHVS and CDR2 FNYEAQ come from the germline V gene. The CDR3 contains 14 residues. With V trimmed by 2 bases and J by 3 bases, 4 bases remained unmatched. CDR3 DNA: TGTGCCAGCAGCTTAAGTCTAGCGGTCTACGAGCAGTACTTC. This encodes CASSLSLAVYEQYF.

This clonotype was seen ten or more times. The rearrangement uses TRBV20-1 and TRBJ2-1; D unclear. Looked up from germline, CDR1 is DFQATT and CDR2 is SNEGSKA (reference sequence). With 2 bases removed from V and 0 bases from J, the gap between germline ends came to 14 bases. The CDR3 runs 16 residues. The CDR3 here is CSARRSLRLSYNEQFF. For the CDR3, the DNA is TGCAGTGCTAGACGATCTCTCCGCCTCTCCTACAATGAGCAGTTCTTC.

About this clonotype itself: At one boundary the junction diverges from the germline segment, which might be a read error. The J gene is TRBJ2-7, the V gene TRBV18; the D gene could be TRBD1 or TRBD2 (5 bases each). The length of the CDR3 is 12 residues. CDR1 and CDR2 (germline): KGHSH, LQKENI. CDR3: CASSSGTEIVDF. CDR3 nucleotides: TGTGCCAGCTCATCCGGGACGGAGATTGTTGACTTC.

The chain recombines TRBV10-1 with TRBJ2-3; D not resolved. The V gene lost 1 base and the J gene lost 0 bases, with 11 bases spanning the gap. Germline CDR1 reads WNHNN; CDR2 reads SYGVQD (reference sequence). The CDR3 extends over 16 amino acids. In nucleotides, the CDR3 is TGCGCCAGCAGTGAGTTGACACTGACTAGCACAGATACGCAGTATTTT. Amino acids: CASSELTLTSTDTQYF.

The CDR3 loop is CASSLPDTDTQYF. The CDR3 region has the DNA TGTGCCAGCAGCCTACCGGACACAGATACGCAGTATTTT. This chain joins TRBV5-4 and TRBJ2-3; no clear D gene. Germline values: CDR1 SGHNT, CDR2 YYREEE (reference sequence). The V and J ends lost 4 bases and 2 bases respectively, with 8 bases between them. The CDR3 is made up of 13 amino acids.

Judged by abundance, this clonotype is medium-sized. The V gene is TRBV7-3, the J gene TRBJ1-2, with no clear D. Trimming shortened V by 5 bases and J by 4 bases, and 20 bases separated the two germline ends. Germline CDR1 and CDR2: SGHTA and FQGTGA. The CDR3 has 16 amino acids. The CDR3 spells CASSPNAAQSPYGYTF. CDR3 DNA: TGTGCCAGCAGCCCGAACGCCGCTCAGTCCCCCTATGGCTACACCTTC.

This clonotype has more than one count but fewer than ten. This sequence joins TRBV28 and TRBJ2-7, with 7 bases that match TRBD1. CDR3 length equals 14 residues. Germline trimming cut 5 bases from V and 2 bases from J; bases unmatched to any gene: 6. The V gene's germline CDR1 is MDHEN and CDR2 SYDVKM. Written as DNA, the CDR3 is TGTGCCAGCAGTCGACAGGGAATCCCCTACGAGCAGTACTTC. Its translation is CASSRQGIPYEQYF.

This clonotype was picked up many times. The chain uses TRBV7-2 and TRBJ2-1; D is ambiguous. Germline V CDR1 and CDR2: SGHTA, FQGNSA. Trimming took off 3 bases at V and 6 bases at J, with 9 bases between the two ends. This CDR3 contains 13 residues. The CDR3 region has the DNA TGTGCCAGCAGCTTCGAGCCCGGCAATGAGCAGTTCTTC. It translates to CASSFEPGNEQFF.

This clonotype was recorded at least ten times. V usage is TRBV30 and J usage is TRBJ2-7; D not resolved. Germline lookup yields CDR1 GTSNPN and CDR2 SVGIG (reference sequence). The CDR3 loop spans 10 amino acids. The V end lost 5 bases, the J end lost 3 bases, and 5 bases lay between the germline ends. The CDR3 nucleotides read TGTGCCTGGGGTCGCTACGAGCAGTACTTC. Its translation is CAWGRYEQYF.

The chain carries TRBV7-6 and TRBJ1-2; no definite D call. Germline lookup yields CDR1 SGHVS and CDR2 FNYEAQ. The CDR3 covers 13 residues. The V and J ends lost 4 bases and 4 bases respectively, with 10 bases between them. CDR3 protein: CASSSGLSYGYTF. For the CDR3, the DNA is TGTGCCAGCAGCTCAGGACTTAGCTATGGCTACACCTTC.